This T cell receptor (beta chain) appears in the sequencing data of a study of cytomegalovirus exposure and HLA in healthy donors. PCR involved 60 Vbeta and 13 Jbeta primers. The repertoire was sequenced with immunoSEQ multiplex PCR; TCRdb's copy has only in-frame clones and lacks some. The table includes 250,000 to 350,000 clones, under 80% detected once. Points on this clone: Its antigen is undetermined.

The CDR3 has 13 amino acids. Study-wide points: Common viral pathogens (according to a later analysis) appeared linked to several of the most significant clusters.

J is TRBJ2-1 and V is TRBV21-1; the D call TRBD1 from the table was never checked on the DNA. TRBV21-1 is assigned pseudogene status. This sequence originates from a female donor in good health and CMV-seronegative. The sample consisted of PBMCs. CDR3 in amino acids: CASRRIQGDEQFF. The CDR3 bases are TGTGCCAGCAGACGAATTCAGGGTGATGAGCAGTTCTTC.